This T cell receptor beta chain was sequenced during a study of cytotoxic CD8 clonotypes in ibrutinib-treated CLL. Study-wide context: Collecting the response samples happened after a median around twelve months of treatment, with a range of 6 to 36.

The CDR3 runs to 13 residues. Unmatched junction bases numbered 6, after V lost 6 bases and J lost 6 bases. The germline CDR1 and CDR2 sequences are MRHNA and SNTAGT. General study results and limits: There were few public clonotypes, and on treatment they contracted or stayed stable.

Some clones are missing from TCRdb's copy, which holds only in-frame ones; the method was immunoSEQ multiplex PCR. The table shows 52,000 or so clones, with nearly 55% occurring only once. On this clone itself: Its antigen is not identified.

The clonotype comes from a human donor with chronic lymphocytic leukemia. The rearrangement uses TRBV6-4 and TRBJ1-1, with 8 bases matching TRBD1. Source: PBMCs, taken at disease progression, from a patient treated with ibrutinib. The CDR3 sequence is CASRLQGGSEAFF. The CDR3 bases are TGTGCCAGCAGACTACAGGGGGGCTCTGAAGCTTTCTTT.